The sequence of this T cell receptor (beta chain) was determined in a study of identical twins. The V segment lost 6 bases and the J segment 6 bases; nucleotides outside the gene matches: 12. CDR3 length: 15 amino acids. Germline V CDR1 and CDR2: LNHDA, SQIVND (reference sequence). TCRdb itself ran the 5' RACE reads through MiXCR, one entry per CDR3 protein. Here the sample spans fewer than 900,000 distinct CDR3 sequences, 15% to 20% being singletons. The sample was also reused in another study, on T cells expressing NK-cell markers.

The source of this sequence is a woman younger than 30 in good health. The specimen was PBMCs. The rearrangement uses TRBV19 and TRBJ2-7; 9 bases fit TRBD2. CDR3 nucleotide sequence: TGTGCCAGTAGCCACGGGACTAGCTCTCATGTCGAGCAGTACTTC. Translation: CASSHGTSSHVEQYF.